The clone carrying this TCR beta chain shows up as medium-sized (0.01 to 0.1%) by frequency. The germline gives CDR1 MDHEN, CDR2 SYDVKM. There are 15 residues in the CDR3. These data come from a study of CD8 T cells in cerebrospinal fluid in Alzheimer's disease. TCRdb reprocessed the 10x single-cell sequencing reads and stores each CDR3 protein as one record, lacking DNA. The sample data list 1,500 to 2,000 distinct CDR3 sequences. The clonotype comes from a human donor in good health. V usage is TRBV28 and J usage is TRBJ2-5; TCRdb lists TRBD1, though no DNA is available to test this call. The specimen was cerebrospinal fluid. The CDR3 sequence: CASSLLGGMGETQYF.